The TCR beta chain described here comes from a study of blood T cell repertoires in COVID-19. Study-wide background: Researchers got acute and convalescent COVID-19 samples from the United States, Italy and Spain.

The sample holds one count of this clone. Looked up from germline, CDR1 is SGHRS and CDR2 is YFSETQ. With 3 bases removed from V and 4 bases from J, the gap between germline ends came to 10 bases. This CDR3 has 14 amino acids. Produced via immunoSEQ multiplex PCR; TCRdb's table is partial and in-frame only. The data show approximately 350,000 clones, roughly four fifths seen once. The participants were between roughly 18 and 89 years old and came from 24 US areas. The clonotype was recovered from a woman between 50 and 59 years old who had recovered from COVID-19. The sequenced sample consisted of PBMCs or T cells enriched from blood (not recorded which). The rearrangement links TRBV5-1 to TRBJ2-2; D might be TRBD2 (5 bases). DNA of the CDR3: TGCGCCAGCAGCTCAGGAGGAAGCACCGGGGAGCTGTTTTTT. This encodes CASSSGGSTGELFF. The full variable domain, completed using reference TRBV5-1 and TRBJ2-2, is KAGVTQTPRYLIKTRGQQVTLSCSPISGHRSVSWYQQTPGQGLQFLFEYFSETQRNKGNFPGRFSGRQFSNSRSEMNVSTLELGDSALYLCASSSGGSTGELFFGEGSRLTVL.